Listed below are T cell receptor beta chains from one sample, sequenced in a study of breast tumors, draining lymph nodes, adjacent tissues. TCRdb independently ran MiXCR on the multiplex PCR reads; one entry per CDR3 protein. The sample includes 120,000 or so distinct CDR3 sequences, 20% of them seen just once. The sample comprised axillary lymph node tissue. These receptors were taken from a female donor with breast cancer. Some clones in this sample may be carry-over from other donors' samples. Both conserved end residues are part of each CDR3. A D gene is named only where the DNA matches it firmly. Rows give clone size only sometimes, using once, few, many, or a class for an expanded clone.

clone size | J gene | V gene | D gene | CDR3 protein | CDR3 DNA
many | TRBJ2-5 | TRBV15 | TRBD1 | CATYILDRGLGETQYF | TGTGCCACCTATATTTTGGACAGGGGGCTAGGAGAGACCCAGTACTTC
many | TRBJ2-1 | TRBV5-1 | NA | CASSLDHNSYNEQFF | TGCGCCAGCAGCTTGGACCATAACTCCTACAATGAGCAGTTCTTC
many | TRBJ2-1 | TRBV2 | TRBD2 | CASREREGRGVQFF | TGTGCCAGCAGAGAGCGGGAGGGAAGGGGCGTTCAGTTCTTC
many | TRBJ2-7 | TRBV29-1 | NA | CSVTSDYEQYF | TGCAGCGTCACAAGCGACTACGAGCAGTACTTC
many | TRBJ1-3 | TRBV6-5 | NA | CASTRASGNTIYF | TGTGCCAGCACCCGGGCATCCGGAAACACCATATATTTT
many | TRBJ1-2 | TRBV5-8 | TRBD1 | CASSLEGRQGYGYTF | TGTGCCAGCAGCTTGGAGGGGCGACAGGGCTATGGCTACACCTTC
many | TRBJ2-3 | TRBV19 | NA | CASSMSLRRDTQYF | TGTGCCAGTAGTATGAGTCTGAGGAGAGATACGCAGTATTTT
many | TRBJ1-2 | TRBV19 | NA | CASSMAHQGNYGYTF | TGTGCCAGTAGTATGGCCCACCAGGGGAACTATGGCTACACCTTC
many | TRBJ2-7 | TRBV11-2 | NA | CASSRTSSYEQYF | TGTGCCAGCAGCCGGACGAGCTCCTACGAGCAGTACTTC
NA | TRBJ1-5 | TRBV19 | NA | CASSIEGGTSNQPQHF | TGTGCCAGTAGTATAGAGGGGGGCACGAGCAATCAGCCCCAGCATTTT
many | TRBJ2-1 | TRBV5-1 | TRBD2 | CASSAGLAGEAYNEQFF | TGCGCCAGCAGCGCGGGACTAGCGGGAGAGGCCTACAATGAGCAGTTCTTC
many | TRBJ2-3 | TRBV19 | NA | CASSMESGGMDTQYF | TGTGCCAGTAGTATGGAGTCAGGAGGTATGGATACGCAGTATTTT
many | TRBJ2-1 | TRBV7-3 | TRBD2 | CASSLTSSRGGYFSYNEQFF | TGTGCCAGCAGCTTAACTTCATCTCGGGGGGGTTACTTCTCCTACAATGAGCAGTTCTTC
many | TRBJ2-7 | TRBV5-1 | TRBD2 | CASSFRGTTYEQYF | TGCGCCAGCAGCTTTCGAGGGACTACCTACGAGCAGTACTTC
NA | TRBJ1-1 | TRBV2 | NA | CASSESSGTLTEAFF | TGTGCCAGCAGTGAATCATCTGGGACACTCACTGAAGCTTTCTTT
many | TRBJ1-5 | TRBV19 | NA | CASSPSWMREVGNQPQHF | TGTGCCAGTAGTCCTTCCTGGATGAGGGAGGTGGGCAATCAGCCCCAGCATTTT